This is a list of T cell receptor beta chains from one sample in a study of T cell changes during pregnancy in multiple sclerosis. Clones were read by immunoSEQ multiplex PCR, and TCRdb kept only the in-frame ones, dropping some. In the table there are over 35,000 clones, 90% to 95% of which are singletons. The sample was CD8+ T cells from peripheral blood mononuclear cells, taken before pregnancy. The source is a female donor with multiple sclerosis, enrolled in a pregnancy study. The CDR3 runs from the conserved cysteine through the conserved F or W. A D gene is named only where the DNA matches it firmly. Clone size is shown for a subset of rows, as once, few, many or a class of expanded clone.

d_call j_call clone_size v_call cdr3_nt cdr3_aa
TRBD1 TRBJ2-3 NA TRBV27 TGTGCCAGCAGCCAACGGACAGGTTATACAGATACGCAGTATTTT CASSQRTGYTDTQYF
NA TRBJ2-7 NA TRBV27 TGTGCCAGCAGTTTGGGCCCGTTGGCCGAGCAGTACTTC CASSLGPLAEQYF
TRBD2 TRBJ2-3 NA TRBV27 TGTGCCAGCAGCGGGAGGGCCACAGATACGCAGTATTTT CASSGRATDTQYF
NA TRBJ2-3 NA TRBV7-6 TGTGCCAGCAGCTTAGCCGCGGGAAGGTTCACAGATACGCAGTATTTT CASSLAAGRFTDTQYF
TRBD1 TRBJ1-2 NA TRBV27 TGTGCCAGCAGCGCAGACAGGGTCTACGGCTACACCTTC CASSADRVYGYTF
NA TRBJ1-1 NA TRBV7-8 TGTGCCAGCAGCCCAGAGGAGCCTCGGGCTTTCTTT CASSPEEPRAFF
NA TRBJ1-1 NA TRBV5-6 TGTGCCAGCAGTTTCGGGGGAGTCACTGAAGCTTTCTTT CASSFGGVTEAFF
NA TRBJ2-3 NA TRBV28 TGTGCCAGCAGTCAACGGTGGGACAATGGTGAGGATACGCAGTATTTT CASSQRWDNGEDTQYF
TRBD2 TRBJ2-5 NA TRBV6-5 TGTGCCAGCAGTTACCTGACCGGGAGGGAGACCCAGTACTTC CASSYLTGRETQYF
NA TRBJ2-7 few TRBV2 TGTGCCAGCAGTACCTACCGGGACAGGGAGACTAGCGGTGGATCCGACGAGCAGTACTTC CASSTYRDRETSGGSDEQYF
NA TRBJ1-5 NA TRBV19 TGTGCCAGTAGTATAGATCCACTGAGTAGCAATCAGCCCCAGCATTTT CASSIDPLSSNQPQHF
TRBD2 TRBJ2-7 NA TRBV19 TGTGCCAGTAGTCCGGCCCATTCTAGCGGGGTGAGTTACGAGCAGTACTTC CASSPAHSSGVSYEQYF
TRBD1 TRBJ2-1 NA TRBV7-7 TGTGCTAGCAGCTCAGCAGGGGGCCGGGGTGAGCAGTTCTTC CASSSAGGRGEQFF
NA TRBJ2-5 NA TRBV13 TGTGCCAGCAGCTTAGTTACGAACAGGGTTTACCAAGAGACCCAGTACTTC CASSLVTNRVYQETQYF